This entry describes one TCR beta chain. Its antigen is not identified. The data are from a study of CD8 T cells in ankylosing spondylitis. General study points: Some motif variants had been reported before (in reactive arthritis synovial fluid and blood). Clones linked with disease were CD8+ and fairly uncommon in the peripheral blood. Apparently characteristic of ankylosing spondylitis blood was a TCR beta motif (about eight highly homologous variants). Enrichment of disease-linked clones was reportedly significant in matched ankylosing spondylitis synovial fluid.

TCR beta libraries were made by quantitative 5'-RACE with molecular barcodes. TCRdb redid the calling of the 5' RACE reads with MiXCR, one entry per CDR3 protein. The sample holds over 600,000 distinct CDR3 sequences, 15% to 20% seen once. V trimming: 5 bases; J trimming: 5 bases; junction bases outside the gene matches: 12. Looked up from germline, CDR1 is MGHRA and CDR2 is YSYEKL. The CDR3 is 16 amino acids. Sequencing used blood, either unsorted or a sorted T cell fraction (not recorded which). V usage is TRBV4-1 and J usage is TRBJ2-5; 9 nucleotides match TRBD2. The clonotype was recovered from a male donor with ankylosing spondylitis. CDR3 sequence reads: CASSRRTSVAAETQYF. The CDR3 DNA reads TGCGCCAGCAGCAGGAGGACTAGCGTAGCGGCGGAGACCCAGTACTTC.